One and the same sample provided the 13 T cell receptor beta chains below, sequenced in a study of shared clonotypes between healthy human individuals. Libraries were prepared by immunoSEQ multiplex PCR; TCRdb keeps only in-frame clonotypes and omits some of them. Of approximately 980,000 clones listed, about 80% are singletons. The material sequenced was memory CD4+ T cells sorted from blood. Subset noted: CD45RA-negative fraction. The receptors here all came from a man between 18 and 29 years old in good health.

In its sample, this clone was seen once. The chain has TRBV19 and TRBJ1-5, with a possible D match to TRBD1 (5 bases). CDR3 length: 12 amino acids. V shed 7 bases and J shed 7 bases, with 11 bases lying between them. The germline V gene encodes CDR1 LNHDA and CDR2 SQIVND (reference sequence). CDR3 nucleotides: TGTGCCAGTACGACGGAGGGGCAGCCCCAGCATTTT. It specifies CASTTEGQPQHF. Drawing the rest from reference TRBV19 and TRBJ1-5, the complete variable domain is DGGITQSPKYLFRKEGQNVTLSCEQNLNHDAMYWYRQDPGQGLRLIYYSQIVNDFQKGDIAEGYSVSREKKESFPLTVTSAQKNPTAFYLCASTTEGQPQHFGDGTRLSIL.

About this clone itself: The sample carries other DNA sequences with the same CDR3. V gene TRBV15 combines with J gene TRBJ2-2, with 7 bases matching TRBD1. Per the germline V gene, CDR1 is LNHNV and CDR2 is YYDKDF (reference sequence). This CDR3 has 15 amino acids. The ends lost 1 base at V and 4 bases at J; junction bases unmatched: 3. As DNA, the CDR3 is TGTGCCACCAGCAGAGTAGGGGGCGTCACCGGGGAGCTGTTTTTT. It is translated as CATSRVGGVTGELFF.

V is TRBV2 and J is TRBJ2-5; 8 positions match TRBD2. This CDR3 contains 15 residues. V lost 4 bases and J lost 4; bases outside the gene matches: 8. In germline, CDR1 is SNHLY, CDR2 FYNNEI. The CDR3 region is CASSADGLALETQYF. CDR3 DNA: TGTGCCAGCAGTGCAGACGGACTAGCCTTAGAGACCCAGTACTTC.

This clone showed up just once. J is TRBJ1-2 and V is TRBV6-5; D not certain. Germline values: CDR1 MNHEY, CDR2 SVGAGI. The CDR3 is 14 residues long. The V end lost 0 bases, the J end lost 4 bases, and 9 bases lay between the germline ends. The CDR3 nucleotides read TGTGCCAGCAGTTACTCGGCACTCAGCTATGGCTACACCTTC. The encoded protein is CASSYSALSYGYTF.

V usage is TRBV7-2 and J usage is TRBJ2-3, with D possibly matching TRBD1 (6 bases). The CDR3 has 14 residues. Between the trimmed V and J ends, which lost 10 bases and 4 bases, there was a span of 18 bases. Germline values: CDR1 SGHTA, CDR2 FQGNSA. The CDR3: CATLSGVRSDTQYF. The DNA for the CDR3 is TGTGCCACCCTCTCAGGGGTTAGATCAGATACGCAGTATTTT.

This clone came up a few times. V usage is TRBV25-1 and J usage is TRBJ2-2; 10 bases align to TRBD1. V trimming: 4 bases; J trimming: 4 bases; junction bases outside the gene matches: 12. CDR1 and CDR2 from the germline V gene are MGHDK and SYGVNS. The CDR3 has 18 residues. The CDR3 is CASSAIPWDRGGTGELFF. CDR3 coding DNA: TGTGCCAGCAGTGCGATCCCATGGGACAGGGGAGGCACCGGGGAGCTGTTTTTT.

The CDR3, as DNA: TGTGCCAGCGGACGGGACAGCTACGAGCAGTACTTC. It yields the protein CASGRDSYEQYF. This chain connects TRBV6-1 to TRBJ2-7; 7 nucleotides match TRBD1. J lost 3 bases, V lost 8 bases, and 4 bases had no gene match. Germline loops: CDR1 MNHNS, CDR2 SASEGT. The CDR3 consists of 12 residues.

The J gene is TRBJ1-3, the V gene TRBV7-2; D is ambiguous. Germline V gives CDR1 SGHTA, CDR2 FQGNSA. The CDR3 has 14 amino acids. V lost 5 bases to trimming and J lost 2 bases, with 10 bases between them. The CDR3 bases are TGTGCCAGCAGCCCTGGGCACCCTGGAAACACCATATATTTT. It codes for CASSPGHPGNTIYF.

The V and J genes are TRBV29-1 and TRBJ2-1; unclear D gene. The CDR3 consists of 14 residues. V was clipped by 4 bases and J by 2 bases, with 12 bases between them. Germline values: CDR1 SQVTM, CDR2 ANQGSEA. This CDR3 is CSVVGEYAYNEQFF. In DNA form, the CDR3 reads TGCAGCGTTGTAGGCGAATATGCCTACAATGAGCAGTTCTTC.

CDR3 protein: CASSDSGYEQYF. The CDR3 DNA is TGTGCCAGCAGTGATAGCGGCTACGAGCAGTACTTC. The rearrangement links TRBV6-1 to TRBJ2-7; a weak D match, TRBD2 (6 bases). The CDR3 spans 12 residues. V was trimmed by 3 bases and J by 3 bases, leaving 6 bases between them. CDR1 is MNHNS, CDR2 SASEGT, per germline.

In this sample, this clone turned up a few times. J is TRBJ2-2 and V is TRBV30; D gene uncertain. This CDR3 has 12 amino acids. From germline, CDR1 is GTSNPN and CDR2 SVGIG (reference sequence). V was pared by 2 bases and J by 6 bases, with 7 bases between. CDR3 sequence reads: CAWSLVPGELFF. CDR3 nucleotide sequence: TGTGCCTGGAGTCTAGTCCCCGGGGAGCTGTTTTTT.

The chain joins TRBV18 to TRBJ1-6, with TRBD1 as a possible D gene (6 bases). The CDR3 length is 14 residues. The V gene lost 3 bases and the J gene lost 8 bases, with 11 bases spanning the gap. Germline lookup yields CDR1 KGHSH and CDR2 LQKENI. CDR3 region: CASSPDRLDSPLHF. The CDR3 DNA is TGTGCCAGCTCACCTGACAGGTTAGATTCACCCCTCCACTTT.

This clone was counted a few times. The gene calls are TRBV10-3 and TRBJ2-7; D uncertain. In germline, CDR1 is ENHRY, CDR2 SYGVKD. The CDR3 is made up of 15 amino acids. V was pared by 0 bases and J by 6 bases, with 15 bases between. The CDR3 sequence: CAISESSRLDGEQYF. The CDR3 nucleotides are TGTGCCATCAGTGAGTCCTCCAGACTCGACGGCGAGCAGTACTTC.